This entry concerns a single T cell receptor beta chain. The repertoire was sequenced with immunoSEQ multiplex PCR; TCRdb's copy has only in-frame clones and lacks some. There are over 45,000 clones in the sample; about nine tenths occur only once, and approximately 0.5% lies in the top ten. The record originates from a study of T cell changes during pregnancy in multiple sclerosis. This material consisted of CD4+ T cells from peripheral blood mononuclear cells, taken after pregnancy. The source of this sequence is a female donor with multiple sclerosis, enrolled in a pregnancy study.

The CDR3 nucleotides read TGTGCCACGGCTCAGAGGGACACTGAAGCTTTCTTT. Translated: CATAQRDTEAFF. V gene TRBV19 combines with J gene TRBJ1-1, with D hard to call. Trimming removed 10 bases at V and 3 bases at J, with 12 bases between. The CDR3 totals 12 residues. CDR1 LNHDA and CDR2 SQIVND come from the germline V gene (reference sequence).